This is a list of T cell receptor beta chains from one sample in a study of Ad26.COV2.S vaccination and SARS-CoV-2 variants. Profiled with immunoSEQ multiplex PCR; TCRdb holds only in-frame clones, not every one. The sample lists over 450,000 clones, nearly 90% occurring once. The sequencing used peripheral blood, collected in a trial of Ad26.COV2.S vaccine versus placebo. The origin of the receptors is a person aged 18-60 years who received the Ad26.COV2.S COVID-19 vaccine or a placebo. Both conserved end residues are part of each CDR3. The order of the fields is V gene, D gene, clone size, J gene, CDR3 protein, CDR3 DNA. D genes are given only for firm matches. Where a row states a size, it is once, few, many or the class of an expanded clone; other rows omit it.

V gene: TRBV7-8
D gene: NA
clone size: once
J gene: TRBJ1-5
CDR3 protein: CASSIQGLSNQPQHF
CDR3 DNA: TGTGCCAGCAGCATACAGGGACTTAGCAATCAGCCCCAGCATTTT

V gene: TRBV7-2
D gene: NA
clone size: NA
J gene: TRBJ2-1
CDR3 protein: CASSSSLLERLDEQFF
CDR3 DNA: TGTGCCAGCAGCTCATCACTTTTGGAGCGCTTGGATGAGCAGTTCTTC

V gene: TRBV9
D gene: TRBD1
clone size: NA
J gene: TRBJ1-5
CDR3 protein: CASSAGQGMGQPQHF
CDR3 DNA: TGTGCCAGCAGCGCAGGACAGGGGATGGGGCAGCCCCAGCATTTT

V gene: TRBV9
D gene: TRBD1
clone size: NA
J gene: TRBJ2-7
CDR3 protein: CASSVAGTGRYEQYF
CDR3 DNA: TGTGCCAGCAGCGTAGCGGGGACAGGGCGCTACGAGCAGTACTTC

V gene: TRBV7-8
D gene: TRBD1
clone size: few
J gene: TRBJ1-5
CDR3 protein: CASSTRTGYQPQHF
CDR3 DNA: TGTGCCAGCAGCACCCGGACAGGGTATCAGCCCCAGCATTTT

V gene: TRBV28
D gene: TRBD1
clone size: NA
J gene: TRBJ1-1
CDR3 protein: CASSSRPGTGIGGAFF
CDR3 DNA: TGTGCCAGCAGTTCTCGTCCCGGGACAGGGATCGGGGGAGCTTTCTTT

V gene: TRBV4-3
D gene: NA
clone size: few
J gene: TRBJ2-5
CDR3 protein: CASSQDARYQETQYF
CDR3 DNA: TGCGCCAGCAGCCAAGATGCACGTTACCAAGAGACCCAGTACTTC

V gene: TRBV7-6
D gene: NA
clone size: NA
J gene: TRBJ2-2
CDR3 protein: CASSLGPEDTGELFF
CDR3 DNA: TGTGCCAGCAGCTTGGGTCCCGAGGACACCGGGGAGCTGTTTTTT

V gene: TRBV10-1
D gene: NA
clone size: NA
J gene: TRBJ1-3
CDR3 protein: CASSAGGPGNTIYF
CDR3 DNA: TGCGCCAGCAGTGCTGGAGGGCCAGGAAACACCATATATTTT

V gene: TRBV18
D gene: NA
clone size: NA
J gene: TRBJ1-2
CDR3 protein: CASSSDGYGYTF
CDR3 DNA: TGTGCCAGCTCATCGGACGGCTATGGCTACACCTTC

V gene: TRBV6-5
D gene: NA
clone size: NA
J gene: TRBJ1-6
CDR3 protein: CASADRNSPLHF
CDR3 DNA: TGTGCCAGCGCGGACAGAAATTCACCCCTCCACTTT

V gene: TRBV5-5
D gene: NA
clone size: few
J gene: TRBJ2-7
CDR3 protein: CASSLERTEAYEQYF
CDR3 DNA: TGTGCCAGCAGCTTGGAAAGGACAGAGGCCTACGAGCAGTACTTC

V gene: TRBV5-1
D gene: NA
clone size: NA
J gene: TRBJ2-2
CDR3 protein: CASSSEGNGELFF
CDR3 DNA: TGCGCCAGCAGCAGCGAGGGCAACGGGGAGCTGTTTTTT

V gene: TRBV11-2
D gene: TRBD2
clone size: NA
J gene: TRBJ2-1
CDR3 protein: CASSSVTSGSYNEQFF
CDR3 DNA: TGTGCCAGCAGCTCCGTGACTAGCGGGAGTTACAATGAGCAGTTCTTC

V gene: TRBV15
D gene: NA
clone size: NA
J gene: TRBJ1-5
CDR3 protein: CATSPRGRQPQHF
CDR3 DNA: TGTGCCACCAGTCCCAGGGGCCGTCAGCCCCAGCATTTT

V gene: TRBV25-1
D gene: NA
clone size: NA
J gene: TRBJ2-2
CDR3 protein: CASTGVGVTGELFF
CDR3 DNA: TGTGCCAGCACGGGGGTCGGGGTCACCGGGGAGCTGTTTTTT

V gene: TRBV28
D gene: TRBD1
clone size: NA
J gene: TRBJ2-7
CDR3 protein: CASSIPTGGEWSYEQYF
CDR3 DNA: TGTGCCAGCAGTATACCTACAGGGGGAGAATGGTCCTACGAGCAGTACTTC

V gene: TRBV5-1
D gene: NA
clone size: NA
J gene: TRBJ1-3
CDR3 protein: CASSFGHSSGNTIYF
CDR3 DNA: TGCGCCAGCAGCTTCGGACATAGCTCTGGAAACACCATATATTTT

V gene: TRBV7-9
D gene: NA
clone size: NA
J gene: TRBJ1-2
CDR3 protein: CASSLGVAYGYTF
CDR3 DNA: TGTGCCAGCAGCTTAGGGGTTGCCTATGGCTACACCTTC

V gene: TRBV10-3
D gene: TRBD2
clone size: NA
J gene: TRBJ2-1
CDR3 protein: CAISPSGVSYNEQFF
CDR3 DNA: TGTGCCATCAGTCCTAGCGGGGTATCCTACAATGAGCAGTTCTTC

V gene: TRBV5-8
D gene: TRBD1
clone size: NA
J gene: TRBJ1-4
CDR3 protein: CASSHAKGTGDEKLFF
CDR3 DNA: TGTGCCAGCAGCCACGCCAAAGGGACAGGAGATGAAAAACTGTTTTTT

V gene: TRBV30
D gene: NA
clone size: NA
J gene: TRBJ2-6
CDR3 protein: CAWSTPGANVLTF
CDR3 DNA: TGTGCCTGGAGTACTCCTGGGGCCAACGTCCTGACTTTC

V gene: TRBV5-1
D gene: NA
clone size: NA
J gene: TRBJ1-6
CDR3 protein: CASSPGQLNSPLHF
CDR3 DNA: TGCGCCAGCAGCCCCGGACAGCTGAATTCACCCCTCCACTTT

V gene: TRBV29-1
D gene: NA
clone size: once
J gene: TRBJ1-1
CDR3 protein: CSVVPGDTEAFF
CDR3 DNA: TGCAGCGTTGTGCCGGGGGACACTGAAGCTTTCTTT

V gene: TRBV11-2
D gene: NA
clone size: NA
J gene: TRBJ2-3
CDR3 protein: CASSLEIWGPTDTQYF
CDR3 DNA: TGTGCCAGCAGCTTAGAGATTTGGGGACCCACAGATACGCAGTATTTT

V gene: TRBV7-9
D gene: NA
clone size: NA
J gene: TRBJ2-7
CDR3 protein: CASSPQTAVSYEQYF
CDR3 DNA: TGTGCCAGCAGCCCCCAGACAGCGGTCTCCTACGAGCAGTACTTC

V gene: TRBV14
D gene: NA
clone size: few
J gene: TRBJ1-3
CDR3 protein: CASSQDSLSGVRNTIYF
CDR3 DNA: TGTGCCAGCAGCCAAGATTCGTTGAGCGGGGTACGAAACACCATATATTTT

V gene: TRBV24-1
D gene: TRBD2
clone size: NA
J gene: TRBJ2-5
CDR3 protein: CATSDSRLAVETQYF
CDR3 DNA: TGTGCCACCAGTGACTCCAGACTAGCGGTGGAGACCCAGTACTTC

V gene: TRBV24-1
D gene: NA
clone size: NA
J gene: TRBJ2-5
CDR3 protein: CATSDRDRRSGETQYF
CDR3 DNA: TGTGCCACCAGTGACCGGGACCGGAGAAGCGGAGAGACCCAGTACTTC

V gene: TRBV9
D gene: TRBD2
clone size: NA
J gene: TRBJ2-2
CDR3 protein: CASSRTTPGLAGVGTGELFF
CDR3 DNA: TGTGCCAGCAGCCGAACAACACCGGGACTAGCGGGAGTAGGGACCGGGGAGCTGTTTTTT

V gene: TRBV19
D gene: TRBD1
clone size: NA
J gene: TRBJ1-2
CDR3 protein: CASRSMGQNYGYTF
CDR3 DNA: TGTGCCAGTAGGTCCATGGGACAGAACTATGGCTACACCTTC

V gene: TRBV5-1
D gene: NA
clone size: once
J gene: TRBJ2-3
CDR3 protein: CASSLTSDTQYF
CDR3 DNA: TGCGCCAGCAGCTTGACCAGCGATACGCAGTATTTT

V gene: TRBV15
D gene: TRBD1
clone size: NA
J gene: TRBJ1-2
CDR3 protein: CATSRRQGGGYTF
CDR3 DNA: TGTGCCACCAGCAGAAGACAGGGGGGTGGCTACACCTTC

V gene: TRBV7-2
D gene: NA
clone size: NA
J gene: TRBJ1-6
CDR3 protein: CASSLVSSPRVLHF
CDR3 DNA: TGTGCCAGCAGCTTAGTCTCTTCCCCCCGCGTCCTCCACTTT

V gene: TRBV19
D gene: NA
clone size: NA
J gene: TRBJ1-3
CDR3 protein: CASRVTGSGNTIYF
CDR3 DNA: TGTGCCAGCAGGGTAACGGGCTCTGGAAACACCATATATTTT

V gene: TRBV7-9
D gene: TRBD1
clone size: many
J gene: TRBJ2-4
CDR3 protein: CASSLMGTGLYF
CDR3 DNA: TGTGCCAGCAGCTTAATGGGGACAGGACTGTACTTC

V gene: TRBV7-6
D gene: NA
clone size: NA
J gene: TRBJ1-1
CDR3 protein: CASSLTELNTEAFF
CDR3 DNA: TGTGCCAGCAGCTTAACGGAACTGAACACTGAAGCTTTCTTT

V gene: TRBV18
D gene: NA
clone size: NA
J gene: TRBJ2-3
CDR3 protein: CASSSGTDTDTQYF
CDR3 DNA: TGTGCCAGCTCATCCGGGACTGACACAGATACGCAGTATTTT

V gene: TRBV19
D gene: NA
clone size: NA
J gene: TRBJ1-2
CDR3 protein: CASSPTVRGARDPDGYTF
CDR3 DNA: TGTGCCAGTAGTCCTACCGTCCGAGGGGCGCGGGACCCCGATGGCTACACCTTC

V gene: TRBV4-3
D gene: TRBD1
clone size: few
J gene: TRBJ1-5
CDR3 protein: CASSQNRGQPQHF
CDR3 DNA: TGCGCCAGCAGCCAGAACAGGGGGCAGCCCCAGCATTTT

V gene: TRBV7-9
D gene: TRBD1
clone size: NA
J gene: TRBJ1-4
CDR3 protein: CASSLDSGQGNEKLFF
CDR3 DNA: TGTGCCAGCAGCTTAGATTCCGGACAGGGGAATGAAAAACTGTTTTTT

V gene: TRBV6-5
D gene: NA
clone size: NA
J gene: TRBJ1-4
CDR3 protein: CASSYSAVEVRKLFF
CDR3 DNA: TGTGCCAGCAGTTATTCCGCGGTGGAGGTTAGAAAACTGTTTTTT

V gene: TRBV25-1
D gene: NA
clone size: NA
J gene: TRBJ2-1
CDR3 protein: CASSASQDYNEQFF
CDR3 DNA: TGTGCCAGCAGTGCCTCACAGGACTACAATGAGCAGTTCTTC

V gene: TRBV6-1
D gene: TRBD1
clone size: NA
J gene: TRBJ1-2
CDR3 protein: CASSEITGGSYGYTF
CDR3 DNA: TGTGCCAGCAGTGAAATTACAGGGGGGAGCTATGGCTACACCTTC

V gene: TRBV3-1/TRBV3-2
D gene: NA
clone size: NA
J gene: TRBJ2-7
CDR3 protein: CASSVRDSFTYEQYF
CDR3 DNA: TGTGCCAGCAGCGTCCGGGACTCCTTCACCTACGAGCAGTACTTC

V gene: TRBV18
D gene: TRBD2
clone size: NA
J gene: TRBJ2-7
CDR3 protein: CASSFSSGSAYEQYF
CDR3 DNA: TGTGCCAGCTCATTTTCTAGCGGGAGCGCCTACGAGCAGTACTTC

V gene: TRBV18
D gene: NA
clone size: NA
J gene: TRBJ2-1
CDR3 protein: CASSLVYNEQFF
CDR3 DNA: TGTGCCAGCTCACTCGTGTACAATGAGCAGTTCTTC

V gene: TRBV7-9
D gene: NA
clone size: NA
J gene: TRBJ1-1
CDR3 protein: CASSQGNTEAFF
CDR3 DNA: TGTGCCAGCAGCCAAGGGAACACTGAAGCTTTCTTT

V gene: TRBV7-9
D gene: TRBD2
clone size: NA
J gene: TRBJ2-1
CDR3 protein: CASSLARAGAYNEQFF
CDR3 DNA: TGTGCCAGCAGCTTAGCGAGGGCGGGAGCCTACAATGAGCAGTTCTTC

V gene: TRBV18
D gene: NA
clone size: NA
J gene: TRBJ1-1
CDR3 protein: CASSPRIGVREASSTEAFF
CDR3 DNA: TGTGCCAGCTCACCACGGATTGGAGTTCGGGAAGCTTCGAGTACTGAAGCTTTCTTT

V gene: TRBV7-8
D gene: TRBD1
clone size: once
J gene: TRBJ2-1
CDR3 protein: CASSLRQGAYNEQFF
CDR3 DNA: TGTGCCAGCAGCTTGCGACAGGGGGCCTACAATGAGCAGTTCTTC

V gene: TRBV7-2
D gene: TRBD1
clone size: NA
J gene: TRBJ1-1
CDR3 protein: CASSRISGQGNTEAFF
CDR3 DNA: TGTGCCAGCAGCCGCATTTCGGGACAGGGGAACACTGAAGCTTTCTTT

V gene: TRBV6-5
D gene: TRBD1
clone size: NA
J gene: TRBJ1-1
CDR3 protein: CASSSRGHNTEAFF
CDR3 DNA: TGTGCCAGCAGTTCGAGGGGGCACAACACTGAAGCTTTCTTT

V gene: TRBV7-2
D gene: NA
clone size: NA
J gene: TRBJ1-4
CDR3 protein: CASSLTPVGAEGKLFF
CDR3 DNA: TGTGCCAGCAGCTTAACCCCCGTAGGGGCGGAGGGAAAACTGTTTTTT

V gene: TRBV25-1
D gene: NA
clone size: NA
J gene: TRBJ1-2
CDR3 protein: CASSEFGVGYTF
CDR3 DNA: TGTGCCAGCAGTGAATTCGGGGTTGGCTACACCTTC

V gene: TRBV19
D gene: NA
clone size: NA
J gene: TRBJ2-2
CDR3 protein: CASRGTGIFTGELFF
CDR3 DNA: TGTGCCAGTAGGGGCACAGGGATTTTCACCGGGGAGCTGTTTTTT